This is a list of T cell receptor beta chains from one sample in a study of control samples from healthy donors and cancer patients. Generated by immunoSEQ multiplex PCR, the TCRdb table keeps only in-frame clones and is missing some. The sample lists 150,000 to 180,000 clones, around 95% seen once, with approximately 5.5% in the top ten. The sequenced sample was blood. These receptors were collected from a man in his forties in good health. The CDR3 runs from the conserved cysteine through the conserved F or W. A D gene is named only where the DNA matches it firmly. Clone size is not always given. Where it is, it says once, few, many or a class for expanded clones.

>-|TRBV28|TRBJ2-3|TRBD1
CASSYLQGATDTQYF
TGTGCCAGCAGTTACCTACAGGGGGCAACAGATACGCAGTATTTT
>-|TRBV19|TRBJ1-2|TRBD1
CASSIGRGDGYTF
TGTGCCAGTAGTATCGGCAGGGGGGATGGCTACACCTTC
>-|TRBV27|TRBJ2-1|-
CASSRYGTTIF
TGTGCCAGCAGTAGATACGGGACAACTATCTTC
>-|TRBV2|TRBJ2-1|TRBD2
CASSASGGAYNEQFF
TGTGCCAGCAGCGCTAGCGGGGGGGCCTACAATGAGCAGTTCTTC
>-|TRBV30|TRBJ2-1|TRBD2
CAWKVGTTYNEQFF
TGTGCCTGGAAGGTAGGGACTACCTACAATGAGCAGTTCTTC
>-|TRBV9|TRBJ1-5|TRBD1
CASSVDGQDNQPQHF
TGTGCCAGCAGCGTAGACGGACAGGACAATCAGCCCCAGCATTTT
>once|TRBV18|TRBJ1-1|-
CASSPTLQEDTEAFF
TGTGCCAGCTCACCCACGCTCCAGGAGGACACTGAAGCTTTCTTT
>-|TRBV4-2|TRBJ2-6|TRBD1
CASSPRTGHSGANVLTF
TGTGCCAGCAGCCCCCGGACAGGGCACTCTGGGGCCAACGTCCTGACTTTC
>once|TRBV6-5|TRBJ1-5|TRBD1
CASSPDRVENQPQHF
TGTGCCAGCAGTCCCGACAGGGTAGAGAATCAGCCCCAGCATTTT
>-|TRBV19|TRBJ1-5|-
CASSWDRSNQPQHF
TGTGCCAGTAGTTGGGACCGCAGCAATCAGCCCCAGCATTTT
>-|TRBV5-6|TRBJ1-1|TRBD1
CASSFRTGSTEAFF
TGTGCCAGCAGCTTCCGGACAGGGAGCACTGAAGCTTTCTTT
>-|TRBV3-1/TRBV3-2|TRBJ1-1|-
CASSPPWGDMNTEAFF
TGTGCCAGCAGCCCCCCTTGGGGAGACATGAACACTGAAGCTTTCTTT
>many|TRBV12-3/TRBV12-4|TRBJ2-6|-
CASSFNLANVLTF
TGTGCCAGCAGTTTTAACTTGGCCAACGTCCTGACTTTC
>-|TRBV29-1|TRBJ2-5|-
CSVVPRGPETQYF
TGCAGCGTTGTTCCCAGGGGACCAGAGACCCAGTACTTC
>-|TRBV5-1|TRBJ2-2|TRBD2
CASSLGLAGGINTGELFF
TGCGCCAGCAGCCTCGGACTAGCGGGGGGCATTAACACCGGGGAGCTGTTTTTT
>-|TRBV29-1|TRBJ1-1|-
CSVARTEAFF
TGCAGCGTTGCGAGAACTGAAGCTTTCTTT
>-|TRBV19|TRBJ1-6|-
CASSIDLRSPLHF
TGTGCCAGTAGTATAGACTTGAGGTCACCCCTCCACTTT
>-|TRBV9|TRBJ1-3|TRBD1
CASSADRGSLSGNTIYF
TGTGCCAGCAGCGCCGACAGGGGCTCCCTCTCTGGAAACACCATATATTTT
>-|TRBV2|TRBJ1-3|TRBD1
CASLGDRFSGNTIYF
TGTGCCAGCTTGGGGGACAGGTTCTCTGGAAACACCATATATTTT
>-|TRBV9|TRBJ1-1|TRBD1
CASSTTGQGWRRNTEAFF
TGTGCCAGCAGCACCACCGGACAGGGATGGAGGCGGAACACTGAAGCTTTCTTT
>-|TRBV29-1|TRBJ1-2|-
CSVARGSYGYTF
TGCAGCGTGGCCCGTGGGTCCTATGGCTACACCTTC
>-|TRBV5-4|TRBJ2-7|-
CASSLGPDSYEQYF
TGTGCCAGCAGCTTGGGACCGGACTCCTACGAGCAGTACTTC
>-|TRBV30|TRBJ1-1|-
CAWDSQTGIYMNTEAFF
TGTGCCTGGGATTCTCAGACAGGAATTTACATGAACACTGAAGCTTTCTTT
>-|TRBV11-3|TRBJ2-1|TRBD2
CASSSGGITYNEQFF
TGTGCCAGCAGCTCGGGGGGGATAACCTACAATGAGCAGTTCTTC
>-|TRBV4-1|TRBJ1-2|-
CASSQVGANYGYTF
TGCGCCAGCAGCCAAGTGGGAGCTAACTATGGCTACACCTTC
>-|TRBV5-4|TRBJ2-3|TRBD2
CASSQKRGAGDTQYF
TGTGCCAGCAGCCAAAAGCGGGGGGCCGGGGATACGCAGTATTTT
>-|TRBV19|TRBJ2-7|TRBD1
CASSPQGGPYEQYF
TGTGCCAGTAGTCCCCAAGGGGGCCCCTACGAGCAGTACTTC
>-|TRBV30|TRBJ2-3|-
CAWSVGRAWGPDTQYF
TGTGCCTGGAGTGTCGGACGCGCCTGGGGGCCAGATACGCAGTATTTT
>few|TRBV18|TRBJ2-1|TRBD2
CASSPVLAGDNEQFF
TGTGCCAGCTCACCAGTACTAGCGGGGGACAATGAGCAGTTCTTC
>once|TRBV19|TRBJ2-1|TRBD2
CASSLGLAGYNEQFF
TGTGCCAGTAGTCTGGGACTAGCGGGGTACAATGAGCAGTTCTTC
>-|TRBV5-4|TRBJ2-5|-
CASSSTPTSRETQYF
TGTGCCAGCAGCTCGACCCCCACTAGCCGCGAGACCCAGTACTTC
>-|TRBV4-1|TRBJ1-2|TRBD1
CASSPFPGTGNGYTF
TGCGCCAGCAGTCCTTTTCCAGGGACAGGGAATGGCTACACCTTC
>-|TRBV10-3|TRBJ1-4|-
CAISATGGDEKLFF
TGTGCCATCAGCGCGACAGGAGGTGATGAAAAACTGTTTTTT
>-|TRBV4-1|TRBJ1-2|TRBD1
CASRPPGQGSYGYTF
TGCGCCAGCAGACCCCCGGGACAGGGAAGCTATGGCTACACCTTC
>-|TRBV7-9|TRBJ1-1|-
CASSPPIVKAFF
TGTGCCAGCAGCCCGCCGATTGTGAAGGCTTTCTTT
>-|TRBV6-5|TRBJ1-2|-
CASKPGPLYGYTF
TGTGCCAGCAAACCGGGACCTCTCTATGGCTACACCTTC
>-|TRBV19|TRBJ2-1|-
CASKRAPGMGNEQFF
TGTGCCAGTAAAAGGGCCCCCGGGATGGGCAATGAGCAGTTCTTC
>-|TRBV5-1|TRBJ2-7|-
CASSLEGDEQYF
TGCGCCAGCAGCTTGGAGGGCGACGAGCAGTACTTC
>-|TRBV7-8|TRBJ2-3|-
CASSPLVGTQYF
TGTGCCAGCAGCCCACTGGTGGGTACGCAGTATTTT
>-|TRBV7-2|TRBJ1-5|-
CASSLGGASNQPQHF
TGTGCCAGCAGCTTAGGGGGGGCATCCAATCAGCCCCAGCATTTT
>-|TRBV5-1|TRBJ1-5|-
CASRQGPYSNQPQHF
TGCGCCAGCAGACAGGGCCCATATAGCAATCAGCCCCAGCATTTT